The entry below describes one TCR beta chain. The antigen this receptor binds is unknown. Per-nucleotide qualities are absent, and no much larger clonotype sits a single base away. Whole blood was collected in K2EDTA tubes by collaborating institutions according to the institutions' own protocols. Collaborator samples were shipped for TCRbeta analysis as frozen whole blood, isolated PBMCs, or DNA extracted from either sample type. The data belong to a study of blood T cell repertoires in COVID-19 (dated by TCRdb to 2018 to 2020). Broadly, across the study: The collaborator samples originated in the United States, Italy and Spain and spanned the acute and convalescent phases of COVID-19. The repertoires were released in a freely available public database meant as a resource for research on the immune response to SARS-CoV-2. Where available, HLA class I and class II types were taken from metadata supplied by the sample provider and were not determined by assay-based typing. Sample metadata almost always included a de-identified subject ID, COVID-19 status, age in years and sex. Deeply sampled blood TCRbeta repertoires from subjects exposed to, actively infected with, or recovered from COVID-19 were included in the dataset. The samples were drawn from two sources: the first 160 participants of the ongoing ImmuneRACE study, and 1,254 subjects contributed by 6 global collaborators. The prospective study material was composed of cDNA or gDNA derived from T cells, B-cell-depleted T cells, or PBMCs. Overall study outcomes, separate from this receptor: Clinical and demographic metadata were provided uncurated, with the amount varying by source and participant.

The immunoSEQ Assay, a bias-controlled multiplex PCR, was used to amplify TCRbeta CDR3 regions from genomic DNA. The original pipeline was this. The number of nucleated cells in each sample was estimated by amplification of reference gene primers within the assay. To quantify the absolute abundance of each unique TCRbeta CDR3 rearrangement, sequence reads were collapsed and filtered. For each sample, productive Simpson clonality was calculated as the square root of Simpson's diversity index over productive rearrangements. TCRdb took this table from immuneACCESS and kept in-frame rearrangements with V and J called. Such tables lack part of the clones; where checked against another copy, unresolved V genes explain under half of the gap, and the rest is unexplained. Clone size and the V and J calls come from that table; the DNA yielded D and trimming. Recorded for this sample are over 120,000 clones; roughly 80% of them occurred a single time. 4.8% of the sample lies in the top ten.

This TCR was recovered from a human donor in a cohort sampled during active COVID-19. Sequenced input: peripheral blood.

Here is the DNA: TGTGCCAGCAGCGCTACAGGGAACTCCTACGAGCAGTACTTC. Its protein reads: CASSATGNSYEQYF. This chain joins TRBV9 to TRBJ2-7; the D segment could be TRBD1, given 6 matching bases. The V end loses 3 bases and the J end loses 0 bases, and a stretch of 10 bases separates them. CDR1 and CDR2 (SGDLS, YYNGEE) derive from the germline V gene. The CDR3 measures 14 amino acids from cysteine to phenylalanine. Only the CDR3 portion is preserved as DNA: 42 bases, with reading frame beginning at the first base.